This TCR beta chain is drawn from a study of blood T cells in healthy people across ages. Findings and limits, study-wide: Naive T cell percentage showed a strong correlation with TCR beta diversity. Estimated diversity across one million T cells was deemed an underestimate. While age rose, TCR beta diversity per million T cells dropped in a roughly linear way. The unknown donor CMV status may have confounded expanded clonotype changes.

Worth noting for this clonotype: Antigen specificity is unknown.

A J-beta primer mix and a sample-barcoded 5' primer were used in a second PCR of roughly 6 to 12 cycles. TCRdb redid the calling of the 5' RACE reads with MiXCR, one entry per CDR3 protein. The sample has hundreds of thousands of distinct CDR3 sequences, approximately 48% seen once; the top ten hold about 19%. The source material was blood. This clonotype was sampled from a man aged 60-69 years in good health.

CDR3: CASKVTGSFYSPLHF. The CDR3 DNA sequence: TGTGCCAGCAAAGTCACAGGATCTTTCTATTCACCCCTCCACTTT. V and J are TRBV6-1 and TRBJ1-6; a possible D gene is TRBD1 (5 bases). Germline CDR1 reads MNHNS; CDR2 reads SASEGT. The CDR3 is made up of 15 amino acids. V was clipped by 7 bases and J by 8 bases, with 18 bases between them.